Listed below are T cell receptor beta chains from one sample, sequenced in a study of regulatory T cells in long-lasting Graves disease. TCRdb used MiXCR to reprocess the multiplex PCR reads, holding one entry per CDR3 protein. Of some 410,000 distinct CDR3 sequences listed, roughly 15% are singletons. Separately, the same data were catalogued under a study of T cells in Graves' hyperthyroidism and ophthalmopathy.

Sequenced material: peripheral blood mononuclear cells (PBMCs), taken at new diagnosis, from a patient treated with antithyroid drugs. The receptors derive from a woman in her thirties with Graves disease. Each CDR3 is given with its conserved first and last residue. A D gene is named only where the DNA matches it firmly. Rows give clone size only sometimes, using once, few, many, or a class for an expanded clone.

CDR3 DNA: TGTGCCATCAACAGCGGGGAGAGCTCCTACAATGAGCAGTTCTTC; CDR3 protein: CAINSGESSYNEQFF; J gene: TRBJ2-1; D gene: TRBD2; V gene: TRBV10-3; clone size: .
CDR3 DNA: TGTGCCGCACGGGTCCAGGGCGGGATGGAGACCCAGTACTTC; CDR3 protein: CAARVQGGMETQYF; J gene: TRBJ2-5; D gene: .; V gene: TRBV6-1; clone size: few
CDR3 DNA: TGTGCCAGCAGCTTACCAGGAATTAACTATGGCTACACCTTC; CDR3 protein: CASSLPGINYGYTF; J gene: TRBJ1-2; D gene: .; V gene: TRBV11-2; clone size: many
CDR3 DNA: TGTGCCAGCAGGCCGACTAGCGAGAGTACTGAGCAGTTCTTC; CDR3 protein: CASRPTSESTEQFF; J gene: TRBJ2-1; D gene: TRBD2; V gene: TRBV12-3/TRBV12-4; clone size: many
CDR3 DNA: TGTGCCAGCATCGGGGCTAGCGGGAGGAGAAATGAGCAGTTCTTC; CDR3 protein: CASIGASGRRNEQFF; J gene: TRBJ2-1; D gene: TRBD2; V gene: TRBV12-3/TRBV12-4; clone size: .
CDR3 DNA: TGTGCCAGCAGCTTTACCGGGCCCAAGCACAATGAGCAGTTCTTC; CDR3 protein: CASSFTGPKHNEQFF; J gene: TRBJ2-1; D gene: .; V gene: TRBV11-2; clone size: many
CDR3 DNA: TGTGCCAGCAGCTCGGGCCGCCTAGCGGGAGTATACGAGCAGTACTTC; CDR3 protein: CASSSGRLAGVYEQYF; J gene: TRBJ2-7; D gene: TRBD2; V gene: TRBV5-5; clone size: many
CDR3 DNA: TGCAGTGCTAGACCGACGGGGGTTACCTACAATGAGCAGTTCTTC; CDR3 protein: CSARPTGVTYNEQFF; J gene: TRBJ2-1; D gene: .; V gene: TRBV20-1; clone size: many
CDR3 DNA: TGTGCCAGTAGTTCCTCCGGGACTAGCGGGAGACCCTACGAGCAGTACTTC; CDR3 protein: CASSSSGTSGRPYEQYF; J gene: TRBJ2-7; D gene: TRBD2; V gene: TRBV19; clone size: .
CDR3 DNA: TGTGCCAGCAGTGAGCTTTCGGGTAGGACAGATACGCAGTATTTT; CDR3 protein: CASSELSGRTDTQYF; J gene: TRBJ2-3; D gene: .; V gene: TRBV2; clone size: many
CDR3 DNA: TGCAGTGCTACTAGCGTCTACGAGCAGTTCTTC; CDR3 protein: CSATSVYEQFF; J gene: TRBJ2-1; D gene: .; V gene: TRBV20-1; clone size: few
CDR3 DNA: TGTGCCAGCAGGTCGGGACGACAGAGCAATGAGCAGTTCTTC; CDR3 protein: CASRSGRQSNEQFF; J gene: TRBJ2-1; D gene: .; V gene: TRBV7-2; clone size: many
CDR3 DNA: TGTGCCAGCAGTCCAAACAGGGTTTCGGTTCCTCAGCCCCAGCATTTT; CDR3 protein: CASSPNRVSVPQPQHF; J gene: TRBJ1-5; D gene: .; V gene: TRBV28; clone size: many
CDR3 DNA: TGTGCCAGCTCACCGCCCCGGGACCGGAACCACAATGAGCAGTTCTTC; CDR3 protein: CASSPPRDRNHNEQFF; J gene: TRBJ2-1; D gene: .; V gene: TRBV18; clone size: many
CDR3 DNA: TGTGCCAGCAAGGGACTTCCCAGGCCTGAAGCTTTCTTT; CDR3 protein: CASKGLPRPEAFF; J gene: TRBJ1-1; D gene: .; V gene: TRBV6-1; clone size: many
CDR3 DNA: TGCAGTGCTAGGACTGCTACAGGGAAACATGGCTACACCTTC; CDR3 protein: CSARTATGKHGYTF; J gene: TRBJ1-2; D gene: .; V gene: TRBV20-1; clone size: many
CDR3 DNA: TGCAGTGCCATCCAGAGGGGGACAGGAAGGACAGATACGCAGTATTTT; CDR3 protein: CSAIQRGTGRTDTQYF; J gene: TRBJ2-3; D gene: TRBD1; V gene: TRBV20-1; clone size: many
CDR3 DNA: TGCAGTGCTAGGACTGGGACAGGCCGGGGTGGAAACACCATATATTTT; CDR3 protein: CSARTGTGRGGNTIYF; J gene: TRBJ1-3; D gene: TRBD1; V gene: TRBV20-1; clone size: many
CDR3 DNA: TGTGCCAGCGGCCGGGGCCCGGATAATTCACCCCTCCACTTT; CDR3 protein: CASGRGPDNSPLHF; J gene: TRBJ1-6; D gene: .; V gene: TRBV9; clone size: .
CDR3 DNA: TGTGCCAGCAGCTTGAGTGAGCAGTACTTC; CDR3 protein: CASSLSEQYF; J gene: TRBJ2-7; D gene: .; V gene: TRBV13; clone size: many
CDR3 DNA: TGTGCCAGCAGGACTAGCGGGCGAAAGGACAATGAGCAGTTCTTC; CDR3 protein: CASRTSGRKDNEQFF; J gene: TRBJ2-1; D gene: TRBD2; V gene: TRBV27; clone size: many
CDR3 DNA: TGCAGCGTTGAAGATCTTAAGGGACAGGGGACCTACAATGAGCAGTTCTTC; CDR3 protein: CSVEDLKGQGTYNEQFF; J gene: TRBJ2-1; D gene: TRBD1; V gene: TRBV29-1; clone size: many
CDR3 DNA: TGTGCCAGCAGTCAGAGACGGGGGTCCGCCAAAAACATTCAGTACTTC; CDR3 protein: CASSQRRGSAKNIQYF; J gene: TRBJ2-4; D gene: .; V gene: TRBV2; clone size: .
CDR3 DNA: TGCGCCAGCAGCCAAGAAATGATCGGGACAGGAGAATACAATGAGCAGTTCTTC; CDR3 protein: CASSQEMIGTGEYNEQFF; J gene: TRBJ2-1; D gene: TRBD1; V gene: TRBV4-3; clone size: few
CDR3 DNA: TGTGCCATCAGTGATCCGCGAAGTAACTATGGCTACACCTTC; CDR3 protein: CAISDPRSNYGYTF; J gene: TRBJ1-2; D gene: .; V gene: TRBV10-3; clone size: many
CDR3 DNA: TGCGCCAGCAGCCTCCGAAGCTGGACTAGCGGGATGTCGGCCCAGTACTTC; CDR3 protein: CASSLRSWTSGMSAQYF; J gene: TRBJ2-5; D gene: TRBD2; V gene: TRBV4-1; clone size: .
CDR3 DNA: TGTGCCAGCAGTCCATCAGATCTAGTCCTTTCTGGCATTTACGAGCAGTACTTC; CDR3 protein: CASSPSDLVLSGIYEQYF; J gene: TRBJ2-7; D gene: .; V gene: TRBV28; clone size: many
CDR3 DNA: TGTGCCATCAGTGAAAGAGGGTATGCCTCCGGAACCTACGAGCAGTACTTC; CDR3 protein: CAISERGYASGTYEQYF; J gene: TRBJ2-7; D gene: .; V gene: TRBV10-3; clone size: many
CDR3 DNA: TGTGCCACCAGTGACGAGCGGACAGTCCAAGAGACCCAGTACTTC; CDR3 protein: CATSDERTVQETQYF; J gene: TRBJ2-5; D gene: .; V gene: TRBV24-1; clone size: many
CDR3 DNA: TGTGCCACCAGCGGACTTCGAGGCGGGAGGGGCAATGAGCAGTTCTTC; CDR3 protein: CATSGLRGGRGNEQFF; J gene: TRBJ2-1; D gene: TRBD2; V gene: TRBV15; clone size: few
CDR3 DNA: TGTGCCAGCAGACCCCGGGTTGGGAACACTGAAGCTTTCTTT; CDR3 protein: CASRPRVGNTEAFF; J gene: TRBJ1-1; D gene: .; V gene: TRBV7-9; clone size: many
CDR3 DNA: TGCAGTGCTAGCGGACAGGGTGCCGATCGTAGTCCCTACGAGCAGTACTTC; CDR3 protein: CSASGQGADRSPYEQYF; J gene: TRBJ2-7; D gene: TRBD1; V gene: TRBV20-1; clone size: many
CDR3 DNA: TGCGCCGGCAGCCTCGGGACTAGCGGGATGTACGAGCAGTACTTC; CDR3 protein: CAGSLGTSGMYEQYF; J gene: TRBJ2-7; D gene: TRBD2; V gene: TRBV5-1; clone size: .
CDR3 DNA: TGTGCCAGCAGGCAGGGGGCTGATGGCTACACCTTC; CDR3 protein: CASRQGADGYTF; J gene: TRBJ1-2; D gene: TRBD1; V gene: TRBV2; clone size: many
CDR3 DNA: TGTGCCAGCAAAGCGGGAGGCGAGCAGTTCTTC; CDR3 protein: CASKAGGEQFF; J gene: TRBJ2-1; D gene: TRBD2; V gene: TRBV5-4; clone size: many
CDR3 DNA: TGTGCCAGCAGTTACAGGGTGGAAGGCAAGGAGCTGTTTTTT; CDR3 protein: CASSYRVEGKELFF; J gene: TRBJ2-2; D gene: .; V gene: TRBV6-2/TRBV6-3; clone size: many
CDR3 DNA: TGTGCCATCAAGAACACAGATACGCAGTATTTT; CDR3 protein: CAIKNTDTQYF; J gene: TRBJ2-3; D gene: .; V gene: TRBV10-3; clone size: many
CDR3 DNA: TGTGCCAGCAGCCAAGAGGGGCTTAGCGGGAGGCCCTACGAGCAGTACTTC; CDR3 protein: CASSQEGLSGRPYEQYF; J gene: TRBJ2-7; D gene: TRBD2; V gene: TRBV3-1; clone size: .
CDR3 DNA: TGTGCCAGCAGCTCAATAGCGGGAGTAACAGATACGCAGTATTTT; CDR3 protein: CASSSIAGVTDTQYF; J gene: TRBJ2-3; D gene: TRBD2; V gene: TRBV7-9; clone size: many
CDR3 DNA: TGTGCCAGCAGTTCGACTAGCGACTACAATGAGCAGTTCTTC; CDR3 protein: CASSSTSDYNEQFF; J gene: TRBJ2-1; D gene: TRBD2; V gene: TRBV6-9; clone size: many
CDR3 DNA: TGTGCCAGCAGTTTGGCACCGCCAGAAGAGCAGTACTTC; CDR3 protein: CASSLAPPEEQYF; J gene: TRBJ2-7; D gene: .; V gene: TRBV27; clone size: few
CDR3 DNA: TGTGCCAGCAGCCATCGGGAGGGACTAGGGACCTACGAGCAGTACTTC; CDR3 protein: CASSHREGLGTYEQYF; J gene: TRBJ2-7; D gene: TRBD2; V gene: TRBV7-9; clone size: .
CDR3 DNA: TGTGCCACCAGTGAGCACAGGGTCGATTACACCGGGGAGCTGTTTTTT; CDR3 protein: CATSEHRVDYTGELFF; J gene: TRBJ2-2; D gene: .; V gene: TRBV24-1; clone size: many
CDR3 DNA: TGCAGTGCTAGCCGGGACAGCTCCTATAATTCACCCCTCCACTTT; CDR3 protein: CSASRDSSYNSPLHF; J gene: TRBJ1-6; D gene: TRBD1; V gene: TRBV20-1; clone size: .
CDR3 DNA: TGTGCCAGCAGTTTCTTAGGGGGGGTCCGCAATGAGCAGTTCTTC; CDR3 protein: CASSFLGGVRNEQFF; J gene: TRBJ2-1; D gene: .; V gene: TRBV28; clone size: .
CDR3 DNA: TGTGCCAGCAGGGGGTACAGCACTGAAGCTTTCTTT; CDR3 protein: CASRGYSTEAFF; J gene: TRBJ1-1; D gene: .; V gene: TRBV11-2; clone size: many
CDR3 DNA: TGTGCCGCAAAGCAATATGCAGATACGCAGTATTTT; CDR3 protein: CAAKQYADTQYF; J gene: TRBJ2-3; D gene: .; V gene: TRBV6-2/TRBV6-3; clone size: .
CDR3 DNA: TGTGCCAGCAGCCAAGCCGTAGACAGTCTTAACTATGGCTACACCTTC; CDR3 protein: CASSQAVDSLNYGYTF; J gene: TRBJ1-2; D gene: .; V gene: TRBV3-1; clone size: few
CDR3 DNA: TGCGCCAGCAGCAAACAGGGGGGGATTTACGAGCAGTACTTC; CDR3 protein: CASSKQGGIYEQYF; J gene: TRBJ2-7; D gene: .; V gene: TRBV5-1; clone size: few
CDR3 DNA: TGTGCCATCAGTCCGGGACTAGCGGGAGGAACCGGGGAGCTGTTTTTT; CDR3 protein: CAISPGLAGGTGELFF; J gene: TRBJ2-2; D gene: TRBD2; V gene: TRBV10-3; clone size: few
CDR3 DNA: TGTGCCAGCAACCAGGACCGCACCGGCTCCTACAATGAGCAGTTCTTC; CDR3 protein: CASNQDRTGSYNEQFF; J gene: TRBJ2-1; D gene: .; V gene: TRBV12-3/TRBV12-4; clone size: many
CDR3 DNA: TGTGCCAGCAGTTTAACAGGGCCAACCTACGAGCAGTACTTC; CDR3 protein: CASSLTGPTYEQYF; J gene: TRBJ2-7; D gene: .; V gene: TRBV28; clone size: many
CDR3 DNA: TGTGCCAGCAGTTACAGTCCCCCGTGGCAGCCCACCTACGAGCAGTACTTC; CDR3 protein: CASSYSPPWQPTYEQYF; J gene: TRBJ2-7; D gene: .; V gene: TRBV6-2/TRBV6-3; clone size: few
CDR3 DNA: TGTGCCACCAGTGAGCTTAGAAAACAGTATTTT; CDR3 protein: CATSELRKQYF; J gene: TRBJ2-3; D gene: .; V gene: TRBV24-1; clone size: many
CDR3 DNA: TGTGCCAGCAGCTTACGGGTCGCTAAAGAAGCGACCCTTGGCTACACCTTC; CDR3 protein: CASSLRVAKEATLGYTF; J gene: TRBJ1-2; D gene: .; V gene: TRBV7-2; clone size: few
CDR3 DNA: TGCGCCAGCAGCACCACTAGTACGGGAGACCAAGAGACCCAGTACTTC; CDR3 protein: CASSTTSTGDQETQYF; J gene: TRBJ2-5; D gene: .; V gene: TRBV5-1; clone size: many
CDR3 DNA: TGTGCCAGCGTCGACACTCCGAACACTGAAGCTTTCTTT; CDR3 protein: CASVDTPNTEAFF; J gene: TRBJ1-1; D gene: .; V gene: TRBV6-2/TRBV6-3; clone size: .